These 20 T cell receptor beta chains share one sample of origin, sequenced in a study of blood T cell repertoires in COVID-19. This table comes from immunoSEQ multiplex PCR, and its TCRdb copy is limited to in-frame clones, with some not included. The sample yields 250,000 to 350,000 clones, 80% to 90% seen once. The sample consisted of peripheral blood. These receptors all stem from a young man with acute or convalescent COVID-19.

The chain recombines TRBV28 with TRBJ1-4; TRBD1 agrees at 8 bases. V shed 4 bases and J 8 bases; nucleotides not matched to a gene: 12. The CDR3 has 16 amino acids. Germline V gene data show CDR1 as MDHEN and CDR2 as SYDVKM. CDR3 bases: TGTGCCAGCAGTTCCCCTGACAGGGGAAAACGAGAAAAACTGTTTTTT. It yields the protein CASSSPDRGKREKLFF.

This sequence joins TRBV7-3 and TRBJ1-1, with 10 bases lining up with TRBD1. The length of the CDR3 is 16 residues. The J segment lost 5 bases and the V segment lost 2 bases, leaving 8 bases of the junction unmatched. Germline V gene lookup returns CDR1 SGHTA and CDR2 FQGTGA. CDR3: CASSLVGTGARTEAFF. The CDR3 coding sequence is TGTGCCAGCAGCTTAGTAGGGACAGGGGCGAGAACTGAAGCTTTCTTT.

The V gene is TRBV9, the J gene TRBJ1-4; D is unresolved. CDR1 and CDR2 from the germline V gene are SGDLS and YYNGEE. The CDR3 runs to 15 residues. With 3 bases removed from V and 4 bases from J, the gap between germline ends came to 13 bases. CDR3 amino acids: CASSGVAAFNEKLFF. The CDR3 DNA is TGTGCCAGCAGCGGAGTGGCGGCTTTTAATGAAAAACTGTTTTTT.

J is TRBJ2-7 and V is TRBV5-1; 11 bases agree with TRBD2. Germline trimming cut 0 bases from V and 2 bases from J; bases unmatched to any gene: 4. The CDR3 sequence is 16 residues long. Germline V lookup: CDR1 SGHRS, CDR2 YFSETQ. The CDR3, as DNA: TGCGCCAGCAGCTTGGCGGGGACTAGCGGCGCCTACGAGCAGTACTTC. Translated, it gives CASSLAGTSGAYEQYF. The variable domain in full, completed from reference TRBV5-1 and TRBJ2-7, reads KAGVTQTPRYLIKTRGQQVTLSCSPISGHRSVSWYQQTPGQGLQFLFEYFSETQRNKGNFPGRFSGRQFSNSRSEMNVSTLELGDSALYLCASSLAGTSGAYEQYFGPGTRLTVT.

The chain couples TRBV19 to TRBJ1-5, with 7 positions matching TRBD1. Trimming removed 6 bases from V and 4 bases from J; junction bases left unmatched: 9. The CDR3 totals 15 residues. Per the germline V gene, CDR1 is LNHDA and CDR2 is SQIVND (reference sequence). The CDR3 sequence: CASSEDRAGNQPQHF. The CDR3 DNA follows: TGTGCCAGTAGCGAAGACAGGGCTGGGAATCAGCCCCAGCATTTT.

J is TRBJ1-6 and V is TRBV6-1; 9 bases match TRBD1. Germline V gene data show CDR1 as MNHNS and CDR2 as SASEGT. Losses at the gene ends were 4 bases for V and 7 bases for J; bases not matched to a gene: 8. This CDR3 is 16 amino acids long. This CDR3 is CASSVRTGGANSPLHF. The CDR3 region has the DNA TGTGCCAGCAGTGTCAGAACAGGGGGCGCAAATTCACCCCTCCACTTT.

The chain combines TRBV12-5 with TRBJ1-6; TRBD1 agrees at 9 bases. Looked up from germline, CDR1 is LGHNT and CDR2 is FRNRAP. V lost 7 bases, J lost 10 bases, and 11 bases stayed unmatched. The CDR3 runs 15 residues. CDR3 coding DNA: TGTGCTAGTGTCGCGGACAGGGGAAAAGGATCACCCCTCCACTTT. The encoded protein is CASVADRGKGSPLHF.

V usage is TRBV6-5 and J usage is TRBJ1-5; D perhaps matches TRBD1 (5 bases). Trimming removed 0 bases at V and 3 bases at J, with 9 bases between. This CDR3 spans 15 amino acids. Germline V gives CDR1 MNHEY, CDR2 SVGAGI. The CDR3: CASSYSGGNNQPQHF. The CDR3 bases are TGTGCCAGCAGTTACTCGGGGGGAAACAATCAGCCCCAGCATTTT.

The gene calls are TRBV19 and TRBJ1-5; a possible D gene is TRBD1 (6 bases). Trimming shortened V by 3 bases and J by 0 bases, and 18 bases separated the two germline ends. CDR1 is LNHDA and CDR2 is SQIVND in the germline V gene (reference sequence). The CDR3 spans 18 residues. The DNA for the CDR3 is TGTGCCAGTAGTATTGCACAGGGCAAGGGAGATAGCAATCAGCCCCAGCATTTT. It codes for CASSIAQGKGDSNQPQHF.

The V gene is TRBV7-3, the J gene TRBJ1-2, with 7 bases lining up with TRBD1. Germline V gives CDR1 SGHTA, CDR2 FQGTGA. V trimming: 5 bases; J trimming: 8 bases; junction bases outside the gene matches: 14. CDR3 length equals 15 residues. The CDR3: CASSADRDGYSGYTF. CDR3 coding DNA: TGTGCCAGCAGCGCAGACAGGGACGGGTACTCCGGCTACACCTTC. Variable domain in full (rest from reference TRBV7-3 and TRBJ1-2): GAGVSQTPSNKVTEKGKYVELRCDPISGHTALYWYRQSLGQGPEFLIYFQGTGAADDSGLPNDRFFAVRPEGSVSTLKIQRTERGDSAVYLCASSADRDGYSGYTFGSGTRLTVV.

The rearrangement links TRBV11-2 to TRBJ1-1; 8 bases map to TRBD1. The CDR3 length is 14 residues. Germline V gene data show CDR1 as SGHAT and CDR2 as FQNNGV. With 4 bases clipped from V and 1 base from J, the junction kept 2 bases outside the gene matches. DNA for the CDR3: TGTGCCAGCAGCTCAGGGACAGGGAACACTGAAGCTTTCTTT. It translates to CASSSGTGNTEAFF. Combining the CDR3 with reference TRBV11-2 and TRBJ1-1 gives the whole variable domain EAGVAQSPRYKIIEKRQSVAFWCNPISGHATLYWYQQILGQGPKLLIQFQNNGVVDDSQLPKDRFSAERLKGVDSTLKIQPAKLEDSAVYLCASSSGTGNTEAFFGQGTRLTVV.

The chain carries TRBV15 and TRBJ2-2, with 8 bases matching TRBD1. CDR1 and CDR2 (germline): LNHNV, YYDKDF (reference sequence). The CDR3 has 15 residues. V gave up 5 bases and J gave up 3 bases; unmatched junction bases: 5. CDR3 coding DNA: TGTGCCACCAGCGCGGGGACAGGTTACACCGGGGAGCTGTTTTTT. Translation gives CATSAGTGYTGELFF. Together with reference TRBV15 and TRBJ2-2, the CDR3 gives the full variable domain: DAMVIQNPRYQVTQFGKPVTLSCSQTLNHNVMYWYQQKSSQAPKLLFHYYDKDFNNEADTPDNFQSRRPNTSFCFLDIRSPGLGDTAMYLCATSAGTGYTGELFFGEGSRLTVL.

This chain links TRBV10-3 with TRBJ1-3; no clear D gene. From germline, CDR1 is ENHRY and CDR2 SYGVKD. Trimming removed 6 bases at V and 0 bases at J, with 9 bases between. The length of the CDR3 is 14 residues. The CDR3 reads CAISSRGSGNTIYF. The CDR3 DNA follows: TGTGCCATCAGCAGCCGCGGCTCTGGAAACACCATATATTTT.

The CDR3 here is CASSQSIGTGGSNEQFF. CDR3 bases: TGCGCCAGCAGCCAATCAATCGGGACAGGGGGTTCCAATGAGCAGTTCTTC. The genes are TRBV4-1 and TRBJ2-1; 11 bases match TRBD1. Looked up from germline, CDR1 is MGHRA and CDR2 is YSYEKL. V shed 2 bases and J 6 bases; nucleotides not matched to a gene: 9. CDR3 size: 17 residues.

The gene calls are TRBV2 and TRBJ2-1; D not certain. V was cut by 3 bases and J by 5 bases, with 8 bases left in between. Germline lookup yields CDR1 SNHLY and CDR2 FYNNEI. The CDR3 sequence is 13 residues long. The CDR3 DNA reads as TGTGCCAGCAGTGAGAACAGCCACAATGAGCAGTTCTTC. Translating it yields CASSENSHNEQFF.

This clone was detected only once. The V gene is TRBV19, the J gene TRBJ1-4; D gene uncertain. This CDR3 has 18 residues. The germline V gene encodes CDR1 LNHDA and CDR2 SQIVND (reference sequence). V lost 3 bases, J lost 0 bases, and 17 bases lay in between. The CDR3 sequence is CASSISGRRLTTNEKLFF. CDR3 sequence (DNA): TGTGCCAGTAGTATTTCGGGTCGGCGACTTACAACTAATGAAAAACTGTTTTTT.

V usage is TRBV19 and J usage is TRBJ2-7, with D possibly matching TRBD1 (5 bases). V lost 8 bases to trimming and J lost 2 bases, with 7 bases between them. Germline CDR1 and CDR2: LNHDA and SQIVND (reference sequence). The length of the CDR3 is 11 residues. The CDR3 sequence is CASGAAYEQYF. CDR3 DNA sequence: TGTGCCAGTGGGGCCGCCTACGAGCAGTACTTC.

This chain connects TRBV10-2 to TRBJ1-1; 7 bases fit TRBD1. The V segment lost 4 bases and the J segment 4 bases; nucleotides outside the gene matches: 6. The CDR3 length is 14 residues. Germline values: CDR1 WSHSY, CDR2 SAAADI. DNA for the CDR3: TGCGCCAGCAGTGCGAAACAGGGGATCACTGAAGCTTTCTTT. Encoded protein: CASSAKQGITEAFF.

J is TRBJ1-5 and V is TRBV27, with D possibly being TRBD1 (5 bases). In germline, CDR1 is MNHEY, CDR2 SMNVEV (reference sequence). The ends were cut back, 7 bases at V and 2 bases at J, with 12 bases in the middle. The CDR3 loop spans 14 amino acids. This chain's CDR3 is CASTKGGGNQPQHF. The CDR3 DNA sequence: TGTGCCAGCACCAAAGGAGGGGGCAATCAGCCCCAGCATTTT.

CDR3 nucleotide sequence: TGCGCCAGCAGTGAGGACATTCGAAGCGAAGCTTTCTTT. Translating it yields CASSEDIRSEAFF. The rearrangement joins TRBV10-1 to TRBJ1-1; D unclear. Trimming cost V 2 bases and J 8 bases, with 12 bases left between them. CDR1 is WNHNN, CDR2 SYGVQD, per germline (reference sequence). The CDR3 runs 13 residues.